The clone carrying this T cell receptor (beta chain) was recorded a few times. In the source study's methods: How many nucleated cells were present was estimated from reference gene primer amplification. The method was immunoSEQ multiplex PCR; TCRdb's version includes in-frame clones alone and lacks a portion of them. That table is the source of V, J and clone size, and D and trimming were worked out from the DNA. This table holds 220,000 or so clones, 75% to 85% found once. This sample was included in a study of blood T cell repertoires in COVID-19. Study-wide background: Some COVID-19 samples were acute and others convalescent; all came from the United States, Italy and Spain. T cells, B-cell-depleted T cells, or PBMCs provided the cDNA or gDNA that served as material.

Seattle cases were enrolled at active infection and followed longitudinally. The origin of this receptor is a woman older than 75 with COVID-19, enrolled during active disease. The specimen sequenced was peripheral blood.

For the CDR3, the DNA is TGCAGTGCGAGTACAGGGAGAATCACCTACAATGAGCAGTTCTTC. Translation: CSASTGRITYNEQFF. The chain couples TRBV20-1 to TRBJ2-1, with a weak D call TRBD1 (6 bases). V lost 6 bases, J lost 2 bases, and 17 bases lay in between. Germline V gene lookup returns CDR1 DFQATT and CDR2 SNEGSKA (reference sequence). CDR3 length: 15 residues.